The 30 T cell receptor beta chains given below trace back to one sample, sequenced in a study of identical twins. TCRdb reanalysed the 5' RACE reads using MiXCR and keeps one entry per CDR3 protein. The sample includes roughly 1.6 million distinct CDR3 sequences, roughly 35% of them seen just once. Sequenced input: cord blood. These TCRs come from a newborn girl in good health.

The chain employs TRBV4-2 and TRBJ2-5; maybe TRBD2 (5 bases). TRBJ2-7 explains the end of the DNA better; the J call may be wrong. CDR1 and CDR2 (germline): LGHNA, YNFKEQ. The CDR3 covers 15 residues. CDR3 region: CASSQERGYPYEQYF. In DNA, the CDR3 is TGTGCCAGCAGCCAAGAACGCGGGTACCCCTACGAGCAGTACTTC.

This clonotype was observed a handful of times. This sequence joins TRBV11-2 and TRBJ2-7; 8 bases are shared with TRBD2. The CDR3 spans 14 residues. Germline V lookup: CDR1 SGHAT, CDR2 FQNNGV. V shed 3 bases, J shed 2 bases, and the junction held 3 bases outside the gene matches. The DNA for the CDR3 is TGTGCCAGCAGCTTCCAAGCGGGAGCCTACGAGCAGTACTTC. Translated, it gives CASSFQAGAYEQYF.

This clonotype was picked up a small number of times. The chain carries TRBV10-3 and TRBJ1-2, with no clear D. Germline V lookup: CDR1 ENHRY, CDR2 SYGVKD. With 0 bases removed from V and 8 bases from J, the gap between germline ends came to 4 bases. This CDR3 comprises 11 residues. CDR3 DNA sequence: TGTGCCATCAGTGAGTCGAGCGGCTACACCTTC. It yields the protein CAISESSGYTF.

In DNA, the CDR3 is TGTGCCAGCAGCTTGGGCGGGAAAGGGGTTTACAATGAGCAGTACTTC. Amino acids: CASSLGGKGVYNEQYF. V usage is TRBV5-4 and J usage is TRBJ2-1; possibly TRBD2 for D (6 bases). With the DNA end fitting TRBJ2-7 better, the J assignment may be wrong. This CDR3 spans 16 amino acids. The germline CDR1 and CDR2 sequences are SGHNT and YYREEE (reference sequence).

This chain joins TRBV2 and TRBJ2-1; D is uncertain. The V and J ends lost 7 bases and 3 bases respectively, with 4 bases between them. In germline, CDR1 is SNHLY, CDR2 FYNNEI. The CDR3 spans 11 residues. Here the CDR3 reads CASMGYNEQFF. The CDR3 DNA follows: TGTGCCAGCATGGGCTACAATGAGCAGTTCTTC.

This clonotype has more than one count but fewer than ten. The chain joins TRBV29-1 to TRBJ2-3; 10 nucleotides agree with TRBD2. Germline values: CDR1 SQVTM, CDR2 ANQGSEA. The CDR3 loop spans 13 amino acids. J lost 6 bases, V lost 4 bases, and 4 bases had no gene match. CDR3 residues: CSVGGLAADTQYF. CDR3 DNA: TGCAGCGTTGGTGGACTAGCGGCGGATACGCAGTATTTT.

The CDR3 region has the DNA TGCAGCGTTCGGTGGCCAACTCTAGAGACCCAGTACTTC. It specifies CSVRWPTLETQYF. The chain employs TRBV29-1 and TRBJ2-5, with D unclear. V lost 5 bases and J 4 bases, leaving 14 bases between the germline ends. The V gene's germline CDR1 is SQVTM and CDR2 ANQGSEA. The CDR3 is made up of 13 amino acids. Full variable domain (remainder filled in from reference TRBV29-1 and TRBJ2-5): SAVISQKPSRDICQRGTSLTIQCQVDSQVTMMFWYRQQPGQSLTLIATANQGSEATYESGFVIDKFPISRPNLTFSTLTVSNMSPEDSSIYLCSVRWPTLETQYFGPGTRLLVL.

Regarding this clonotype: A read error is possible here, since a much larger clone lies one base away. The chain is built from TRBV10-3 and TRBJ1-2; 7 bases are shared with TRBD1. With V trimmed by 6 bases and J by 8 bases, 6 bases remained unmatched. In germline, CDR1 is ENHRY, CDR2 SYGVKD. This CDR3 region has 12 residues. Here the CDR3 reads CAISTGVVGYTF. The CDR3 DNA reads TGTGCCATCAGCACAGGGGTAGTCGGCTACACCTTC.

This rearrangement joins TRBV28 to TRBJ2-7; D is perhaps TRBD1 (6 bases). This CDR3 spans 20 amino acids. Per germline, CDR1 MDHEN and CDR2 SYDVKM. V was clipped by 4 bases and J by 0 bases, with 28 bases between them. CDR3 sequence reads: CASSSIIIPPGQRTSYEQYF. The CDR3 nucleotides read TGTGCCAGCAGTTCTATTATTATTCCCCCTGGACAGAGAACCTCCTACGAGCAGTACTTC.

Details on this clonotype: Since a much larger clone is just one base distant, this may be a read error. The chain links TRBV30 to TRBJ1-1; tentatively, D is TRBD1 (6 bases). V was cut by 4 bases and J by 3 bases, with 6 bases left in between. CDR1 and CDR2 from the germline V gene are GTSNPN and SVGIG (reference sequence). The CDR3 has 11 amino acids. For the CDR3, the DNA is TGTGCCTGGACAGGGGACACTGAAGCTTTCTTT. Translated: CAWTGDTEAFF.

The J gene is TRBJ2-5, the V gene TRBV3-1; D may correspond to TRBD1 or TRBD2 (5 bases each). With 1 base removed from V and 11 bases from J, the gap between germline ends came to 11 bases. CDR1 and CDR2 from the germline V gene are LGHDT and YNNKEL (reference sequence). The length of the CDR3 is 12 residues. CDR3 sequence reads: CASSQGGCKQYF. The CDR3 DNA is TGTGCCAGCAGCCAAGGGGGGTGTAAGCAGTACTTC.

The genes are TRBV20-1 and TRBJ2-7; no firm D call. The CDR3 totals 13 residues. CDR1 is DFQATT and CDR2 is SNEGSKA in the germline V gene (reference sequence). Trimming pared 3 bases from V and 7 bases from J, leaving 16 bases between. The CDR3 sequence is CSASGVSYNEQYF. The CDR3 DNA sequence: TGCAGTGCTAGTGGGGTTTCCTACAATGAGCAGTACTTC.

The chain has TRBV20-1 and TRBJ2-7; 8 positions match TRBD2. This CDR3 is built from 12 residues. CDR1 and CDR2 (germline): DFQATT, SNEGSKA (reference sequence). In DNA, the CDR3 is TGCGCATCCGGGACTAGGGGCTACGAGCAGTACTTC. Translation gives CASGTRGYEQYF.

DNA for the CDR3: TGTGCCAGCAGCACCCACTCGGCAGGAGAACAGCCCCAGCATTTT. It codes for CASSTHSAGEQPQHF. V gene TRBV7-2 combines with J gene TRBJ1-5; D is undetermined. V dropped 5 bases and J dropped 7 bases, with 18 bases sitting between them. The CDR3 loop spans 15 amino acids. The germline V gene has CDR1 SGHTA and CDR2 FQGNSA.

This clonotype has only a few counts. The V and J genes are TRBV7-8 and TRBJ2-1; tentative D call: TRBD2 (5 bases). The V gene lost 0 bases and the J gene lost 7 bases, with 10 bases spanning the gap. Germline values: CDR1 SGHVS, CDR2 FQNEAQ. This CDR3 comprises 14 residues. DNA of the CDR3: TGTGCCAGCAGCTTAGCCCCACTAGTGAATGAGCAGTTCTTC. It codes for CASSLAPLVNEQFF.

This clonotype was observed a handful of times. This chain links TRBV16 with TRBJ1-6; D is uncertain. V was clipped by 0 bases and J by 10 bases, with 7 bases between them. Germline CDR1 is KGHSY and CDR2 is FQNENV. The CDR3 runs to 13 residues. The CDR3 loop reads CASSQSMGSPLHF. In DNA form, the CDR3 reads TGTGCCAGCAGCCAATCGATGGGATCACCCCTCCACTTT.

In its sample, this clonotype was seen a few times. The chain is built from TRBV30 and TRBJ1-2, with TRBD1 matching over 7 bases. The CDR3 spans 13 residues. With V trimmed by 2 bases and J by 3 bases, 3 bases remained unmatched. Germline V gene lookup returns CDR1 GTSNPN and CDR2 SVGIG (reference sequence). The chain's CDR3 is CAWSSQGDYGYTF. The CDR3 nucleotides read TGTGCCTGGAGTTCCCAGGGGGACTATGGCTACACCTTC.

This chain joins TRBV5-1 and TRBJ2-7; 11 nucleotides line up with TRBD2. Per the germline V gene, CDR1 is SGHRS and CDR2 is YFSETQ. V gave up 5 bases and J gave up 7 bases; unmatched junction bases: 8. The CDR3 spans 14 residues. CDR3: CASSPLAGANEQYF. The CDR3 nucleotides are TGCGCCAGCAGTCCACTAGCGGGAGCCAATGAGCAGTACTTC.

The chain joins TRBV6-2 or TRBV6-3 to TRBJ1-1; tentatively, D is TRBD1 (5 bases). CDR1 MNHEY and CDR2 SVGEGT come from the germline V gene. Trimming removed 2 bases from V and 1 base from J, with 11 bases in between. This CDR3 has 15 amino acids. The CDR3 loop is CASSYPQGPNTEAFF. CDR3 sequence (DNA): TGTGCCAGCAGTTACCCGCAGGGCCCGAACACTGAAGCTTTCTTT.

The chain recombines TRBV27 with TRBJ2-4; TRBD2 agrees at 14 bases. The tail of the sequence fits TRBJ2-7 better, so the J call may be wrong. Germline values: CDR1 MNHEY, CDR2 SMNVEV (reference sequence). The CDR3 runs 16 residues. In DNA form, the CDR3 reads TGTGCCAGCAGTTTAAGGGGACTAGCGGGGGCCAACGAGCAGTACTTC. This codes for CASSLRGLAGANEQYF.

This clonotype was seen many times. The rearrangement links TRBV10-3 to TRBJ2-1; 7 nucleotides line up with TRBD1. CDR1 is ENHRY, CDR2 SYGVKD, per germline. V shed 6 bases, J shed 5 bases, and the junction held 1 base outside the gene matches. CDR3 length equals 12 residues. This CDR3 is CAIRGTDNEQFF. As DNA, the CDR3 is TGTGCCATCAGGGGGACAGACAATGAGCAGTTCTTC.

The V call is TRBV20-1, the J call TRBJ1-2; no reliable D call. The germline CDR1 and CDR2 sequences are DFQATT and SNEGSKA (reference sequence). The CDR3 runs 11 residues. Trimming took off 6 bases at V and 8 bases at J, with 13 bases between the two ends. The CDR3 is CSARLNLGYTF. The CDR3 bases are TGCAGTGCCAGATTAAACTTGGGCTACACCTTC.

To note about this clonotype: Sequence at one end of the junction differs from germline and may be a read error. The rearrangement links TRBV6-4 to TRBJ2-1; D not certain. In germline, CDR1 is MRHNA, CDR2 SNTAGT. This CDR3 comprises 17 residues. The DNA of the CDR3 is TGTGCCAGCAGTGACTCAGAGGTCCTACCGAACTACGATGAGCAGTTCTTC. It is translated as CASSDSEVLPNYDEQFF.

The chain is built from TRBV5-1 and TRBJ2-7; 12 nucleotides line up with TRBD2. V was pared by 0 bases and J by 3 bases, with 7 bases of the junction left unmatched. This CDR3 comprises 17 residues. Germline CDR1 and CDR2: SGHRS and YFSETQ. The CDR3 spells CASSLGLAGAALYEQYF. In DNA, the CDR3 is TGCGCCAGCAGCTTGGGACTAGCGGGAGCCGCCCTCTACGAGCAGTACTTC.

This chain's CDR3 is CASSLALTATEAFF. CDR3 sequence (DNA): TGTGCCAGCAGTTTAGCGCTAACGGCCACTGAAGCTTTCTTT. The J gene is TRBJ1-1, the V gene TRBV12-3 or TRBV12-4; D not resolved. V was clipped by 0 bases and J by 4 bases, with 9 bases between them. CDR3 length equals 14 residues.

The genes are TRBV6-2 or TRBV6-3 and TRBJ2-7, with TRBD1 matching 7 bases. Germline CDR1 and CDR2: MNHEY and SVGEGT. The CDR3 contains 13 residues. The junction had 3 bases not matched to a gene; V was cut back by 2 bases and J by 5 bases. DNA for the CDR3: TGTGCCAGCAGTTACCCGAGGGGGCACGAGCAGTACTTC. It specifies CASSYPRGHEQYF.

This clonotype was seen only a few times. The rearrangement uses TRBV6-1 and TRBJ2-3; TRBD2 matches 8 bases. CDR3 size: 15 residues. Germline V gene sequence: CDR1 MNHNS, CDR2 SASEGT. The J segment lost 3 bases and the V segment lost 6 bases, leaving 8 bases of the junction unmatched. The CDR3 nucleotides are TGTGCCAGCAGCGGACCGGGAGGGCTGACAGATACGCAGTATTTT. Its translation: CASSGPGGLTDTQYF.

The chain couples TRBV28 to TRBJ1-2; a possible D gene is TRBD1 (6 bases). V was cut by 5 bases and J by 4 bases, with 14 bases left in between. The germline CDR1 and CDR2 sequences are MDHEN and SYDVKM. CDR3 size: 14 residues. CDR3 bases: TGTGCCAGCAGTATCGACAGGCGGAGCTATGGCTACACCTTC. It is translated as CASSIDRRSYGYTF.

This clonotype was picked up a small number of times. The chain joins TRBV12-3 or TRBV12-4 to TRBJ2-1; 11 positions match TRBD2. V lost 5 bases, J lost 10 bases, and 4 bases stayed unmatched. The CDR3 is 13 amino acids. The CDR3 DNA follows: TGTGCCAGCAGTCACTCTAGCGGGGGGGAGCAGTTCTTC. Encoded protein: CASSHSSGGEQFF.

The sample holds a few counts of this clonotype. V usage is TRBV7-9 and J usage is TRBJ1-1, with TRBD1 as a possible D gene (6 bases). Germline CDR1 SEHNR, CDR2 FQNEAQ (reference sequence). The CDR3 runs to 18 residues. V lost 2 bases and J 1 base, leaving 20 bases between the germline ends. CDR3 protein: CASSLYRWGGGENTEAFF. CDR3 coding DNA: TGTGCCAGCAGCTTATATCGGTGGGGTGGGGGCGAGAACACTGAAGCTTTCTTT.